The 24 T cell receptor beta chains listed next were all sequenced from one sample in a study of CD8 T cells in ankylosing spondylitis. Regarding the study as a whole: Among TCR beta sequences, a motif of roughly 8 highly homologous variants appeared characteristic of ankylosing spondylitis blood.

The antigens these receptors bind are not known. TCRdb processed the 5' RACE reads anew with MiXCR; each CDR3 protein has one entry. The top ten clones hold approximately 0.46% of a sample with about 800,000 distinct CDR3 sequences, over 9.5% of them seen once. The sequenced sample was blood, either unsorted or a sorted T cell fraction (not recorded which). These receptors all stem from a male donor with ankylosing spondylitis.

The sample holds many counts of this clonotype. The rearrangement links TRBV20-1 to TRBJ1-5; 8 positions match TRBD1. Germline assignment: CDR1 DFQATT and CDR2 SNEGSKA (reference sequence). The V gene end was trimmed by 3 bases and the J gene end by 5 bases; junction bases not matched to a gene: 3. The CDR3 runs 13 residues. CDR3 nucleotide sequence: TGCAGTGCTAGGAGGACAGGGTATCAGCCCCAGCATTTT. The encoded protein is CSARRTGYQPQHF.

The rearrangement joins TRBV20-1 to TRBJ2-7; D tentatively fits TRBD1 or TRBD2 (5 bases each). CDR3 length: 14 residues. Germline V gene lookup returns CDR1 DFQATT and CDR2 SNEGSKA (reference sequence). V was clipped by 2 bases and J by 6 bases, with 17 bases between them. The chain's CDR3 is CSARIPPGLTEQYF. In DNA, the CDR3 is TGCAGTGCTAGAATCCCCCCGGGGCTTACCGAGCAGTACTTC.

This clonotype was detected only a few times. The V and J genes are TRBV7-2 and TRBJ2-7; 8 bases are a match to TRBD1. V was clipped by 2 bases and J by 6 bases; unmatched bases: 6. This CDR3 is built from 14 residues. CDR1 and CDR2 (germline): SGHTA, FQGNSA. This chain's CDR3 is CASSLFGGTGEQYF. In DNA, the CDR3 is TGTGCCAGCAGCTTATTTGGCGGGACAGGCGAGCAGTACTTC. The entire variable domain, with the rest obtained from reference TRBV7-2 and TRBJ2-7, is as follows: GAGVSQSPSNKVTEKGKDVELRCDPISGHTALYWYRQSLGQGLEFLIYFQGNSAPDKSGLPSDRFSAERTGGSVSTLTIQRTQQEDSAVYLCASSLFGGTGEQYFGPGTRLTVT.

The chain links TRBV20-1 to TRBJ1-2; D may be TRBD1 (6 bases). Germline V gene sequence: CDR1 DFQATT, CDR2 SNEGSKA (reference sequence). This CDR3 has 14 residues. Trimming took off 1 base at V and 7 bases at J, with 16 bases between the two ends. This CDR3 is CSARGPGDRGGYTF. The CDR3 nucleotides read TGCAGTGCTAGAGGGCCAGGGGATCGTGGTGGCTACACCTTC.

This clonotype was counted only a few times. The V call is TRBV7-6, the J call TRBJ2-3; 13 positions match TRBD2. CDR3 length: 19 residues. Looked up from germline, CDR1 is SGHVS and CDR2 is FNYEAQ. The junction had 8 bases not matched to a gene; V was cut back by 0 bases and J by 2 bases. CDR3: CASSLARTSGSWVTDTQYF. CDR3 in DNA: TGTGCCAGCAGCTTAGCGAGGACTAGCGGGAGTTGGGTCACAGATACGCAGTATTTT.

The chain employs TRBV3-1 and TRBJ2-7; D call uncertain. CDR1 is LGHDT and CDR2 is YNNKEL in the germline V gene (reference sequence). This CDR3 is built from 13 residues. Trimming cost V 4 bases and J 6 bases, with 13 bases left between them. The CDR3 region has the DNA TGTGCCAGCAGCCTCCGTGGGGTCGCCGAGCAGTACTTC. It is translated as CASSLRGVAEQYF.

This clonotype was detected a few times. This chain joins TRBV20-1 and TRBJ1-6; D is unclear. The CDR3 is 12 residues long. V was pared by 1 base and J by 10 bases, with 8 bases between. CDR1 and CDR2 from the germline V gene are DFQATT and SNEGSKA (reference sequence). The CDR3 spells CSARVLSSPLHF. CDR3 DNA: TGCAGTGCTAGAGTTCTATCCTCACCCCTCCACTTT.

The CDR3 bases are TGTGCCAGCAGCCCTTCGACAGGGGGGGGCTATGGCTACACCTTC. It yields the protein CASSPSTGGGYGYTF. This sequence joins TRBV9 and TRBJ1-2; 9 nucleotides match TRBD1. Germline V lookup: CDR1 SGDLS, CDR2 YYNGEE. V was clipped by 4 bases and J by 4 bases; unmatched bases: 8. The CDR3 covers 15 residues.

This clonotype was counted many times. V usage is TRBV20-1 and J usage is TRBJ2-2; possible D gene TRBD1, 5 bases. This CDR3 has 13 amino acids. Germline assignment: CDR1 DFQATT and CDR2 SNEGSKA (reference sequence). Trimming shortened V by 5 bases and J by 1 base, and 8 bases separated the two germline ends. CDR3 nucleotide sequence: TGCAGTGCTCCCAGGGAGAACACCGGGGAGCTGTTTTTT. It is translated as CSAPRENTGELFF.

This clonotype was detected only a few times. The J gene is TRBJ2-3, the V gene TRBV2; a possible D gene is TRBD2 (6 bases). From germline, CDR1 is SNHLY and CDR2 FYNNEI. V was pared by 6 bases and J by 7 bases, with 20 bases between. CDR3 length: 15 amino acids. The CDR3 is CASRATSGELYTQYF. CDR3 sequence (DNA): TGTGCCAGCAGGGCGACTAGTGGGGAGCTGTATACGCAGTATTTT.

This clonotype occurred a few times. This chain connects TRBV5-1 to TRBJ1-6, with 9 bases aligning to TRBD1. The CDR3 totals 15 residues. J was trimmed by 10 bases and V by 3 bases; bases with no gene match: 8. Per germline, CDR1 SGHRS and CDR2 YFSETQ. This CDR3 reads CASSSEGTGNSPLHF. The CDR3 DNA sequence: TGCGCCAGCAGCTCGGAAGGGACAGGGAACTCACCCCTCCACTTT.

This clonotype was found a few times. This chain uses TRBV6-2 or TRBV6-3 with TRBJ2-5; TRBD1 is a possible D gene (5 bases). This CDR3 spans 12 amino acids. The germline gives CDR1 MNHEY, CDR2 SVGEGT. For the CDR3, the DNA is TGTGCTTCAGGGCAGGCCGGCGAGACCCAGTACTTC. As protein: CASGQAGETQYF.

There are a few counts of this clonotype. The chain employs TRBV7-9 and TRBJ1-2, with 9 bases fitting TRBD1. Germline assignment: CDR1 SEHNR and CDR2 FQNEAQ (reference sequence). CDR3 length: 15 amino acids. With V trimmed by 3 bases and J by 8 bases, 10 bases remained unmatched. This chain's CDR3 is CASSFVSTGGKGYTF. The CDR3 bases are TGTGCCAGCAGCTTTGTATCGACAGGGGGAAAAGGCTACACCTTC.

The chain combines TRBV9 with TRBJ2-2; 10 bases agree with TRBD1. Germline CDR1 SGDLS, CDR2 YYNGEE. The length of the CDR3 is 15 residues. Trimming took 3 bases from V and 4 from J; bases not matched to a gene: 3. In nucleotides, the CDR3 is TGTGCCAGCAGCGGCCGGGACAGGGGCACCGGGGAGCTGTTTTTT. It specifies CASSGRDRGTGELFF.

J is TRBJ2-4 and V is TRBV3-1, with 13 bases identical to TRBD2. The CDR3 length is 15 residues. Germline trimming cut 0 bases from V and 9 bases from J; bases unmatched to any gene: 2. In germline, CDR1 is LGHDT, CDR2 YNNKEL (reference sequence). The DNA of the CDR3 is TGTGCCAGCAGCCAAGAGGGACTAGCGGGATCCATTCAGTACTTC. Residues: CASSQEGLAGSIQYF.

This clonotype was recorded many times. CDR3 DNA: TGCGCCAGCAGCTCCCAGGCATCCATGAACACTGAAGCTTTCTTT. Amino acid sequence: CASSSQASMNTEAFF. This chain links TRBV5-1 with TRBJ1-1; D not certain. Trimming stripped 3 bases from V and 0 bases from J, with 12 bases between. Germline CDR1 and CDR2: SGHRS and YFSETQ. This CDR3 is 15 amino acids long.

V gene TRBV4-2 combines with J gene TRBJ1-5; D uncertain. Germline CDR1 LGHNA, CDR2 YNFKEQ. The CDR3 has 15 residues. The V end lost 0 bases, the J end lost 7 bases, and 13 bases lay between the germline ends. In nucleotides, the CDR3 is TGTGCCAGCAGCCAAGAGACCAAGAGATCACAGCCCCAGCATTTT. Protein sequence: CASSQETKRSQPQHF.

This clonotype was detected a few times. The chain recombines TRBV28 with TRBJ2-1, with 9 positions matching TRBD1. After removal of 6 bases from V and 7 bases from J, the junction contained 4 bases not matched to a gene. Germline CDR1 reads MDHEN; CDR2 reads SYDVKM. The length of the CDR3 is 13 residues. The CDR3 loop reads CASRRDRANEQFF. CDR3 bases: TGTGCCAGCAGGAGGGACAGGGCTAATGAGCAGTTCTTC.

This clonotype was detected a few times. This chain uses TRBV7-2 with TRBJ2-7, with TRBD1 as a possible D gene (6 bases). The CDR3 covers 13 residues. In germline, CDR1 is SGHTA, CDR2 FQGNSA. With 4 bases removed from V and 7 bases from J, the gap between germline ends came to 14 bases. The CDR3 sequence: CASSSRQAGEQYF. The CDR3 DNA follows: TGTGCCAGCAGCTCGCGACAGGCAGGGGAGCAGTACTTC.

This clonotype was seen many times. The gene calls are TRBV4-3 and TRBJ1-6; 7 bases align to TRBD1. The V gene end was trimmed by 0 bases and the J gene end by 10 bases; junction bases not matched to a gene: 15. Germline lookup yields CDR1 LGHNA and CDR2 YSLEER. CDR3 length: 18 residues. CDR3 residues: CASSQDFPPTGLRSPLHF. The CDR3 bases are TGCGCCAGCAGCCAAGATTTCCCCCCGACAGGGTTGCGATCACCCCTCCACTTT.

The chain combines TRBV7-2 with TRBJ2-1, with a tentative D call TRBD2 (5 bases). CDR1 is SGHTA, CDR2 FQGNSA, per germline. The CDR3 has 13 residues. V shed 1 base and J shed 12 bases, with 13 bases lying between them. The CDR3 reads CASSLGLHSGQFF. The CDR3 nucleotides are TGTGCCAGCAGCTTAGGTCTCCACAGCGGGCAGTTCTTC. Using reference TRBV7-2 and TRBJ2-1 for the parts outside the CDR3, the full variable domain is GAGVSQSPSNKVTEKGKDVELRCDPISGHTALYWYRQSLGQGLEFLIYFQGNSAPDKSGLPSDRFSAERTGGSVSTLTIQRTQQEDSAVYLCASSLGLHSGQFFGPGTRLTVL.

The chain recombines TRBV4-1 with TRBJ2-2; TRBD2 agrees at 9 bases. Per germline, CDR1 MGHRA and CDR2 YSYEKL. The length of the CDR3 is 17 residues. Trimming cost V 3 bases and J 3 bases; bases outside gene matches: 8. The CDR3 protein is CASSQNLGLAYTGELFF. The CDR3 DNA sequence: TGCGCCAGCAGCCAGAACCTGGGACTAGCCTACACCGGGGAGCTGTTTTTT.

This clonotype has at least ten counts. The rearrangement uses TRBV5-6 and TRBJ2-3, with 9 positions matching TRBD2. The CDR3 has 14 amino acids. Germline CDR1 reads SGHDT; CDR2 reads YYEEEE. The V segment lost 4 bases and the J segment 1 base; nucleotides outside the gene matches: 1. The CDR3 DNA is TGTGCCAGCAGCGGGACTAGCCGCACAGATACGCAGTATTTT. Translating it yields CASSGTSRTDTQYF.

This chain links TRBV20-1 with TRBJ2-1; 8 bases line up with TRBD1. This CDR3 comprises 13 residues. J lost 3 bases, V lost 5 bases, and 3 bases had no gene match. Per the germline V gene, CDR1 is DFQATT and CDR2 is SNEGSKA (reference sequence). CDR3 sequence reads: CSAGQGNYNEQFF. The CDR3 DNA sequence: TGCAGTGCTGGACAGGGTAACTACAATGAGCAGTTCTTC.